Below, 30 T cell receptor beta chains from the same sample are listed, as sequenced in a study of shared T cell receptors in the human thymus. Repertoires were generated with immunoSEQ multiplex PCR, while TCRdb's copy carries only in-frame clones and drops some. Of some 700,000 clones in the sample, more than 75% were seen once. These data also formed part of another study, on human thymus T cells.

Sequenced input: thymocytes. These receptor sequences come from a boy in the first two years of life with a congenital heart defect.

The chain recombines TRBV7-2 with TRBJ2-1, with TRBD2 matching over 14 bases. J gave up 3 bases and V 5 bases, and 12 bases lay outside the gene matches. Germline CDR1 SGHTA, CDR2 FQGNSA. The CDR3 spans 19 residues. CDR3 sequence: CASSGAGLAGGIDYNEQFF. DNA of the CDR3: TGTGCCAGCAGCGGGGCTGGACTAGCGGGAGGTATAGACTACAATGAGCAGTTCTTC.

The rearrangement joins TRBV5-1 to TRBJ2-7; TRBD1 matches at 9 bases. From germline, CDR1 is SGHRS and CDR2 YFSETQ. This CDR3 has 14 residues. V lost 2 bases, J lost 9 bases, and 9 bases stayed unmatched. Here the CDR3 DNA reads TGCGCCAGCAGCTTTCGACAGGGGGAAACCGGGCAGTACTTC. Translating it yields CASSFRQGETGQYF.

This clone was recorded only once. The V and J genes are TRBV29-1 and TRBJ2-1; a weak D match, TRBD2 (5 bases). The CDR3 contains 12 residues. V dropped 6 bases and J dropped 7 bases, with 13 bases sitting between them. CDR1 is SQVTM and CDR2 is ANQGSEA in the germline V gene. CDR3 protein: CSVRLFGNEQFF. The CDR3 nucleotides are TGCAGCGTCCGACTATTCGGGAATGAGCAGTTCTTC.

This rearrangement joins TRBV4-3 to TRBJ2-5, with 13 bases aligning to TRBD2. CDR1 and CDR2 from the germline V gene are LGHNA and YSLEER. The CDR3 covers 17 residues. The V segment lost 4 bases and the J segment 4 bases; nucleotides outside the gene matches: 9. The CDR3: CASSLNGTSGKGETQYF. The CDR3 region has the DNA TGCGCCAGCAGCCTGAACGGGACTAGCGGGAAGGGAGAGACCCAGTACTTC.

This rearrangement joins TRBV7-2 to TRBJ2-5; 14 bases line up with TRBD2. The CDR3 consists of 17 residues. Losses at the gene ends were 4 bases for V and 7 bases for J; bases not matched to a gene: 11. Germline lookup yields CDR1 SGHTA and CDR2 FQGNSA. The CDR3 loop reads CASSSRLAGGPGGTQYF. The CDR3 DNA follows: TGTGCCAGCAGCTCTCGACTAGCGGGAGGGCCAGGTGGGACCCAGTACTTC.

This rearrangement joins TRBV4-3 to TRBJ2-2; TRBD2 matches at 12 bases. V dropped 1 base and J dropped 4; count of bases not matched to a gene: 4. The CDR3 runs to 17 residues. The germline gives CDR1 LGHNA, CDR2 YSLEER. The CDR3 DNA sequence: TGCGCCAGCAGCCAAGGGAGACTAGCGGGAGTCACCGGGGAGCTGTTTTTT. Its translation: CASSQGRLAGVTGELFF.

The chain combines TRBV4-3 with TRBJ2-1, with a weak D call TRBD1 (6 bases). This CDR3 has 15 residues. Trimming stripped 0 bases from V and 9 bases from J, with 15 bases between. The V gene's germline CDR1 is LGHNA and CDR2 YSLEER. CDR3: CASSQDLTGKREQFF. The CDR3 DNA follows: TGCGCCAGCAGCCAAGATTTGACAGGCAAACGTGAGCAGTTCTTC.

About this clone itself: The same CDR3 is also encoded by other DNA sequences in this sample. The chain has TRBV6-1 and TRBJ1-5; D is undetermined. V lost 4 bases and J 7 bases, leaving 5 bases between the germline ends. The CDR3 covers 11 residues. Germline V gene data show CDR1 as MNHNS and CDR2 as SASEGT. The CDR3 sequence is CASSGGQPQHF. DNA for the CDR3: TGTGCCAGCAGTGGAGGACAGCCCCAGCATTTT.

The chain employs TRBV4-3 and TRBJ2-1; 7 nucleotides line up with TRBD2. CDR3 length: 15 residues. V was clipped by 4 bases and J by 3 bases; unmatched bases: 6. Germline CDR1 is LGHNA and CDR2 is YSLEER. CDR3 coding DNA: TGCGCCAGCAGCCTCGGGGGGAGGGGCTACAATGAGCAGTTCTTC. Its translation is CASSLGGRGYNEQFF.

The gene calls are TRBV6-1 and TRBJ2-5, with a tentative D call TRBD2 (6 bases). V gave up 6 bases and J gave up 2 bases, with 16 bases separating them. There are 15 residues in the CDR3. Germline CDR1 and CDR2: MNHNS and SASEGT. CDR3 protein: CASRGGRSRQETQYF. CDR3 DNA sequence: TGTGCCAGCAGAGGTGGGAGGAGTCGGCAAGAGACCCAGTACTTC.

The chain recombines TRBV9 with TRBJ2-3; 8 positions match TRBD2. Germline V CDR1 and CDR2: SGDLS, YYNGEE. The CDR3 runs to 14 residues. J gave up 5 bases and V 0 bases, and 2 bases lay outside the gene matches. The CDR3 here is CASSVELAEDTQYF. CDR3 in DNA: TGTGCCAGCAGCGTAGAACTAGCGGAAGATACGCAGTATTTT.

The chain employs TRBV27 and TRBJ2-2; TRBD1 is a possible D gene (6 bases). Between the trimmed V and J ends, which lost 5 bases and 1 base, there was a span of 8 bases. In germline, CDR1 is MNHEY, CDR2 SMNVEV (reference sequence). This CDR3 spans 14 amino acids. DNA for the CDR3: TGTGCCAGCAGTCAGGGGTGGAACACCGGGGAGCTGTTTTTT. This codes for CASSQGWNTGELFF.

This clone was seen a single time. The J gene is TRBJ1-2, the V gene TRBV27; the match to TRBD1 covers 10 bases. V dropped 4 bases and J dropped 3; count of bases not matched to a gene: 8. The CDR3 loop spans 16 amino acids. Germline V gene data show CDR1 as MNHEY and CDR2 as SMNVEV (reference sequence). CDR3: CASSWRQGAGHYGYTF. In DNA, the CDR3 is TGTGCCAGCAGTTGGCGACAGGGGGCCGGGCACTATGGCTACACCTTC.

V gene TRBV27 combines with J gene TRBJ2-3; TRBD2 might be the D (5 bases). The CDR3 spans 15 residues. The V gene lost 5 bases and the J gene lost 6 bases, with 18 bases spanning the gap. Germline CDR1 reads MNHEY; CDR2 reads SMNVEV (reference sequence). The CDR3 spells CASSPHRGPRDTQYF. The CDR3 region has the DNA TGTGCCAGCAGTCCACATCGAGGGCCGAGGGATACGCAGTATTTT.

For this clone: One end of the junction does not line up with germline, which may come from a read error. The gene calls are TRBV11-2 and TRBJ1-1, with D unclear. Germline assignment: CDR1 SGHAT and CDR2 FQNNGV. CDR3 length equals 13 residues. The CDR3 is CASSLDLGTEAFF. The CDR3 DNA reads TGTGCCAGCAGCCTAGACCTAGGTACTGAAGCTTTCTTT.

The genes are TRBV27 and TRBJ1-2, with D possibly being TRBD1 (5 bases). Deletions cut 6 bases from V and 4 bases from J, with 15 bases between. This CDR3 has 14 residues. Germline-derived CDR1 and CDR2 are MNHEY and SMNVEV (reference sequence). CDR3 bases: TGTGCCAGCAGCCCAAGGGGCTATGGCTATGGCTACACCTTC. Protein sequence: CASSPRGYGYGYTF.

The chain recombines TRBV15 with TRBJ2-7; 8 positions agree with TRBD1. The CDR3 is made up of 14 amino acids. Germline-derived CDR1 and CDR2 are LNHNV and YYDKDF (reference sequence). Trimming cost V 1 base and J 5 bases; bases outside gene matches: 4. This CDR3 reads CATSRGDRTHEQYF. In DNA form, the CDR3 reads TGTGCCACCAGCAGAGGGGACAGGACCCACGAGCAGTACTTC.

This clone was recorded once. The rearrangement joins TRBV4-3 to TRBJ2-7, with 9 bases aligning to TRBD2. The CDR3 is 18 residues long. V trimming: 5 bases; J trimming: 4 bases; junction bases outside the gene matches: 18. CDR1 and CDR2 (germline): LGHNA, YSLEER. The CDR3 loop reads CASSLDPPIAGESYEQYF. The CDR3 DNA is TGCGCCAGCAGCTTAGATCCCCCGATAGCGGGAGAAAGTTACGAGCAGTACTTC.

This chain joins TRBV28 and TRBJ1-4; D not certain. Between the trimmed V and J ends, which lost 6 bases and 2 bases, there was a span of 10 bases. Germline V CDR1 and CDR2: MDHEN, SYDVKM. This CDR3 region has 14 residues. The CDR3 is CASSRTVTNEKLFF. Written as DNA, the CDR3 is TGTGCCAGCAGCCGGACTGTGACTAATGAAAAACTGTTTTTT.

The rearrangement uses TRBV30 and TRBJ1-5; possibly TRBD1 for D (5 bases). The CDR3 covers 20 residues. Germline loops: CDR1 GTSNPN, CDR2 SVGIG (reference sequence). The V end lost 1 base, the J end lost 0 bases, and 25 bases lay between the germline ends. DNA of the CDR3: TGTGCCTGGAGTGCTTCTAACAGGAAAAGGAACCCACATAGCAATCAGCCCCAGCATTTT. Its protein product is CAWSASNRKRNPHSNQPQHF.

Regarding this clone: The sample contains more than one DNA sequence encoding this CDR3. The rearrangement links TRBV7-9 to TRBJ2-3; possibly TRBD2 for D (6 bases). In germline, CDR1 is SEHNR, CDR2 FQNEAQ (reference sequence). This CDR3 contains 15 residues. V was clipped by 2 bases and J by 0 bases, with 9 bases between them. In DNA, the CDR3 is TGTGCCAGCAGCTTATTGAGCGGGAGCACAGATACGCAGTATTTT. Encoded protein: CASSLLSGSTDTQYF.

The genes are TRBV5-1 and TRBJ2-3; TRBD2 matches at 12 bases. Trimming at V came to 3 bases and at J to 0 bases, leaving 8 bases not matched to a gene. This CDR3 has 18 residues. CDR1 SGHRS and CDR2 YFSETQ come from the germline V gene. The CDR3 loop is CASSSLLAGGPSTDTQYF. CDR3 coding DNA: TGCGCCAGCAGCTCACTCCTAGCGGGAGGGCCGAGCACAGATACGCAGTATTTT.

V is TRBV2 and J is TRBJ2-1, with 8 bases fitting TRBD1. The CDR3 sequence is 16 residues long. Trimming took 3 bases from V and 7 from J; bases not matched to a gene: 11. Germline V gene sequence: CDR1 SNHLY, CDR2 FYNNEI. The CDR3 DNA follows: TGTGCCAGCAGTGAGACTCGGGACAGGAATTGGAATGAGCAGTTCTTC. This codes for CASSETRDRNWNEQFF.

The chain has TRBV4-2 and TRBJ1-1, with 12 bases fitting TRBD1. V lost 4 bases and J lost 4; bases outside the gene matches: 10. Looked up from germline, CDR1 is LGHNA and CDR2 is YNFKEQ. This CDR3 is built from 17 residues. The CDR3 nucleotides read TGTGCCAGCAGCCTACCCTCGGGACAGGGGGCGTCCACTGAAGCTTTCTTT. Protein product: CASSLPSGQGASTEAFF.

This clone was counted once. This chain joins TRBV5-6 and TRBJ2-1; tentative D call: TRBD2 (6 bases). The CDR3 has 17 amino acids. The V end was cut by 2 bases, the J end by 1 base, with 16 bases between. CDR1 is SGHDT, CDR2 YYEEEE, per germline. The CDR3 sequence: CASSLVWRARSYNEQFF. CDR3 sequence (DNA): TGTGCCAGCAGCTTAGTTTGGAGGGCCAGGTCCTACAATGAGCAGTTCTTC. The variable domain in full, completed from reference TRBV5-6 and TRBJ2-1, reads DAGVTQSPTHLIKTRGQQVTLRCSPKSGHDTVSWYQQALGQGPQFIFQYYEEEERQRGNFPDRFSGHQFPNYSSELNVNALLLGDSALYLCASSLVWRARSYNEQFFGPGTRLTVL.

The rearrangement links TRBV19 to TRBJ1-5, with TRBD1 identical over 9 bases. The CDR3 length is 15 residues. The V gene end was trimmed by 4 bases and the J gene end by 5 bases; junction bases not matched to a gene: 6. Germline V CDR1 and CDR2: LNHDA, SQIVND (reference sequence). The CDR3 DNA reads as TGTGCCAGTAGTAGGGACAGGGTATCGGATCAGCCCCAGCATTTT. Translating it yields CASSRDRVSDQPQHF. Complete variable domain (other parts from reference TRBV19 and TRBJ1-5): DGGITQSPKYLFRKEGQNVTLSCEQNLNHDAMYWYRQDPGQGLRLIYYSQIVNDFQKGDIAEGYSVSREKKESFPLTVTSAQKNPTAFYLCASSRDRVSDQPQHFGDGTRLSIL.

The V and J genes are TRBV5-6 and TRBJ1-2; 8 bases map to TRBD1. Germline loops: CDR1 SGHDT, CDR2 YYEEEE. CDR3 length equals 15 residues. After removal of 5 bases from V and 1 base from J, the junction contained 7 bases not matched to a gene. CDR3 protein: CASRMGQENNYGYTF. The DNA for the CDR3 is TGTGCCAGCAGGATGGGACAGGAAAATAACTATGGCTACACCTTC.

As DNA, the CDR3 is TGTGCCAGCAGCAAATGGACAGGGTCAGGTCCCGGGGAGCTGTTTTTT. Translated, it gives CASSKWTGSGPGELFF. The chain joins TRBV9 to TRBJ2-2; 8 bases are a match to TRBD1. The CDR3 spans 16 residues. Trimming took 4 bases from V and 6 from J; bases not matched to a gene: 11. The germline V gene encodes CDR1 SGDLS and CDR2 YYNGEE.

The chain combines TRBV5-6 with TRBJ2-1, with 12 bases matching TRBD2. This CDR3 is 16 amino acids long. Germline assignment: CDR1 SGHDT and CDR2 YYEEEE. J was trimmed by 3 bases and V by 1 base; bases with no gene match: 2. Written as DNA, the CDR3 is TGTGCCAGCAGCTTGAGACTAGCGGGGGACTACAATGAGCAGTTCTTC. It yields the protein CASSLRLAGDYNEQFF. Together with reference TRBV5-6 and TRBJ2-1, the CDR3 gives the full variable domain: DAGVTQSPTHLIKTRGQQVTLRCSPKSGHDTVSWYQQALGQGPQFIFQYYEEEERQRGNFPDRFSGHQFPNYSSELNVNALLLGDSALYLCASSLRLAGDYNEQFFGPGTRLTVL.

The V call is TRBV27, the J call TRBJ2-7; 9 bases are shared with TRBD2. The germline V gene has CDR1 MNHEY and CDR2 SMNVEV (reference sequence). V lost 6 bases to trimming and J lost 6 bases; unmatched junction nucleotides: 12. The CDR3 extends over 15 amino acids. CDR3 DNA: TGTGCCAGCAGCTCCCTGGCGGGAGGGCCTATCGAGCAGTACTTC. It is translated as CASSSLAGGPIEQYF.